The clone carrying this T cell receptor beta chain was counted only a few times. Using immunoSEQ multiplex PCR, the repertoire was profiled, and TCRdb retains in-frame clones only, with some absent. The data hold some 2,700 clones, with around 80% observed a single time. These data originate in a study of radiotherapy plus CTLA-4 blockade in lung cancer. Across the whole study: Objective responses arose in roughly 18% of patients, and 25% to 35% experienced disease control.

V shed 2 bases, J shed 10 bases, and the junction held 0 bases outside the gene matches. CDR1 and CDR2 (germline): MDHEN, SYDVKM. This CDR3 has 13 residues. The sequence derives from a human donor with non-small cell lung cancer that progressed on radiotherapy plus ipilimumab. The chain is built from TRBV28 and TRBJ2-1, with 12 bases identical to TRBD2. Source: tumor tissue, taken from a patient treated with radiotherapy plus ipilimumab. The CDR3 reads CASSLGTSGEQFF. Written as DNA, the CDR3 is TGTGCCAGCAGTTTAGGGACTAGCGGGGAGCAGTTCTTC. Complete variable domain (other parts from reference TRBV28 and TRBJ2-1): DVKVTQSSRYLVKRTGEKVFLECVQDMDHENMFWYRQDPGLGLRLIYFSYDVKMKEKGDIPEGYSVSREKKERFSLILESASTNQTSMYLCASSLGTSGEQFFGPGTRLTVL.